Below, 2 T cell receptor beta chains from the same sample are listed, as sequenced in a study of blood T cell repertoires in COVID-19. Assay used: immunoSEQ multiplex PCR; TCRdb lists only in-frame clones, some missing. The sample has approximately 250,000 clones, 70% to 90% seen once; the top ten hold roughly 4.6%. Sequenced: peripheral blood. These receptors came from a man in his sixties who had recovered from COVID-19.

The genes are TRBV18 and TRBJ1-5; 10 bases match TRBD1. Germline V CDR1 and CDR2: KGHSH, LQKENI. This CDR3 is built from 15 residues. Unmatched junction bases numbered 11, after V lost 6 bases and J lost 9 bases. Written as DNA, the CDR3 is TGTGCCAGCTCCTCCGACAGGGGGCGAGGGCTGCCCCAGCATTTT. Translating gives CASSSDRGRGLPQHF. The variable domain in full, completed from reference TRBV18 and TRBJ1-5, reads NAGVMQNPRHLVRRRGQEARLRCSPMKGHSHVYWYRQLPEEGLKFMVYLQKENIIDESGMPKERFSAEFPKEGPSILRIQQVVRGDSAAYFCASSSDRGRGLPQHFGDGTRLSIL.

This clone was counted a single time. The rearrangement joins TRBV29-1 to TRBJ2-3, with D possibly matching TRBD1 (6 bases). Trimming took off 2 bases at V and 8 bases at J, with 17 bases between the two ends. The V gene's germline CDR1 is SQVTM and CDR2 ANQGSEA. This CDR3 has 14 residues. The CDR3 DNA reads TGCAGCGTTGAATCGGTCCAGGGGCCCGGTACGCAGTATTTT. Protein sequence: CSVESVQGPGTQYF.